The present TCR beta chain was sequenced within a study of OX40 agonist ivuxolimab in advanced cancers. Study context: Those enrolled were approximately 83% male, with a mean age of around 58 years and ages from about 20 to 85.

TCRdb's copy holds only in-frame clones and misses some; the assay was immunoSEQ multiplex PCR. The table lists over 60,000 clones, roughly 80% of them singletons. This clone has just a few counts. Its target is unknown. CDR1 is SGHAT and CDR2 is FQNNGV in the germline V gene. The V and J ends lost 2 bases and 4 bases respectively, with 10 bases between them. CDR3 length: 14 residues. Study findings and constraints: The CD4+ and CD8+ T cells in the blood had expanded clonally by week 6 at 0.1 to 3.0 mg/kg.

This TCR was recovered from an adult with an advanced solid tumor such as melanoma, head and neck, liver or kidney cancer. This sequence joins TRBV11-2 and TRBJ2-3; D possibly matches TRBD1 or TRBD2 (6 bases each). This specimen was CD4+ or CD8+ T cells sorted from blood, taken in a trial of the OX40 agonist ivuxolimab. This CDR3 reads CASSLWGAADTQYF. The CDR3 DNA reads TGTGCCAGCAGCTTATGGGGGGCCGCAGATACGCAGTATTTT.